The source of this T cell receptor beta chain is a study of blood T cell repertoires in COVID-19. Clones were read by immunoSEQ multiplex PCR, and TCRdb kept only the in-frame ones, dropping some. The repertoire holds about 260,000 clones, with 88% as singletons. CDR1 is LNHNV and CDR2 is YYDKDF in the germline V gene (reference sequence). The junction had 8 bases not matched to a gene; V was cut back by 9 bases and J by 6 bases. The CDR3 spans 13 residues. Those enrolled in Seattle joined during active infection and were followed longitudinally afterward. The V gene is TRBV15, the J gene TRBJ2-7; 10 bases are a match to TRBD1. Sequencing was carried out using peripheral blood. The TCR comes from a woman in her seventies with COVID-19, enrolled during active disease. CDR3 amino acids: CATSGQGFSEQYF. As DNA, the CDR3 is TGTGCCACATCGGGACAGGGGTTTTCCGAGCAGTACTTC. The whole variable domain, filled in from reference TRBV15 and TRBJ2-7, reads DAMVIQNPRYQVTQFGKPVTLSCSQTLNHNVMYWYQQKSSQAPKLLFHYYDKDFNNEADTPDNFQSRRPNTSFCFLDIRSPGLGDTAMYLCATSGQGFSEQYFGPGTRLTVT.